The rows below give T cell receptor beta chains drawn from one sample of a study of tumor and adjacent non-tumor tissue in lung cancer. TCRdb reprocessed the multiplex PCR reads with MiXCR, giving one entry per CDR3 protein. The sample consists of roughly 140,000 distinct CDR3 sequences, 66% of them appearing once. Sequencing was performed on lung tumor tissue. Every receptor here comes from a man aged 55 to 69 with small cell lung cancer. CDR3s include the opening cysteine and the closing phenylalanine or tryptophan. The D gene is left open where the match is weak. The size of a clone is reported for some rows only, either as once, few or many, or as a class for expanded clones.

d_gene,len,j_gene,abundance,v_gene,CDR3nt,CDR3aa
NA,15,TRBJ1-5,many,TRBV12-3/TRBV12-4,TGTGCCAGCAGTTTTGGGCAGTATAGCAATCAGCCCCAGCATTTT,CASSFGQYSNQPQHF
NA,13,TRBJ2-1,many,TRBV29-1,TGCAGCGTTGAAAAAGGTCGGGGCGGGGAGCAGTTCTTC,CSVEKGRGGEQFF
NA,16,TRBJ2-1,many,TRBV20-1,TGCAGTGCTAGAGGCCGATTGGTGGGAGAATACAATGAGCAGTTCTTC,CSARGRLVGEYNEQFF
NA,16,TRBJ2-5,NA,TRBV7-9,TGTGCCAGCAGCTTAGGGGGAGGGGGAAATAAAGAGGCCCAGTACTTC,CASSLGGGGNKEAQYF
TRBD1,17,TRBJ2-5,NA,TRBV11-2,TGTGTCAGCAGCTACTCACCCCGGGACAGGGGTTACGAGGCCCAGTACTTC,CVSSYSPRDRGYEAQYF
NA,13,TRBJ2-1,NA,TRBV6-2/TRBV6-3,TGTGCCAGGAGTACTGGTCCTAACAATGAGCAGTTCTTT,CARSTGPNNEQFF
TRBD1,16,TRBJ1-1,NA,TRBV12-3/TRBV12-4,TGTGCCAGCACCATCTGGACAGGGGGTTTTGACACTGAAGCTTTCTTT,CASTIWTGGFDTEAFF
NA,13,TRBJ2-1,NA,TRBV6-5,TGTGCCAGCAAGGGGTACTCCTACAATGGGCAGTTCTTC,CASKGYSYNGQFF
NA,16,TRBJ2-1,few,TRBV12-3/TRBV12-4,TGTGCCAGCAGTCTACCTTCCGGGACAAGCTACAATGAGCAGTTCTTC,CASSLPSGTSYNEQFF
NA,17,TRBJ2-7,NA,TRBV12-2,TGTGCAAGTCGCCCGCAACCTCCACTAGCGGGAGCCTACGAGCAGTACTTC,CASRPQPPLAGAYEQYF
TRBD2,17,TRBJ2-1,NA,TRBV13,TGTGCCAGCAGCTTGTCTACTAGCGGGAGTAAGGTAAATGAGCAGTTCTTC,CASSLSTSGSKVNEQFF
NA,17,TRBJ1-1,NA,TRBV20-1,TGCAATACTTCCGACCTCGTGGGGGTTCAAGTGAGCACTGAAGCTCTCTTT,CNTSDLVGVQVSTEALF
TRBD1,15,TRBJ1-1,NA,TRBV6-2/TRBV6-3,TGTGCCAGCAGTACTCGGGACAGGGCTACCGAAAGGGCTTTCTTT,CASSTRDRATERAFF
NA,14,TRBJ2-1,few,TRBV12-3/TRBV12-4,TGTGCCAGCAGCCTAGACCAGACCGACAATGAGCAGTTCTTC,CASSLDQTDNEQFF
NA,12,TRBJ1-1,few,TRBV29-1,TGCAGCGGCAACAGGATTAGCACTGAAGCTTTCTTT,CSGNRISTEAFF
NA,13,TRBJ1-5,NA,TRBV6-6,TGTGCCAGCACAAGGGACAAATCTCAGCCCCAGCATTTT,CASTRDKSQPQHF
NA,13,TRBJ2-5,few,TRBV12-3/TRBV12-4,TGTGCCGGCAGTTTTGCTCACAAAGAGACCCAGTACTTC,CAGSFAHKETQYF
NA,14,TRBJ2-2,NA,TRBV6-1,TGTGCCAGCAGTGTTATGGAGGTCACCGGGGAGCTGTTTTTT,CASSVMEVTGELFF
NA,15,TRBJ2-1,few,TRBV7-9,TGTGCCAGCAGCTGGGTCGGGGGAGGAGGATATGAGCAGTTCTTC,CASSWVGGGGYEQFF
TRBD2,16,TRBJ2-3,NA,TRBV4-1,TGCGCCAGCAGCCAAGAGGCCAGCGGGAGGGCAGATACGCAGTTTTTT,CASSQEASGRADTQFF
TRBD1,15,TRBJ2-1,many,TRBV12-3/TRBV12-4,TGTGCCAGCAGTTTAGGGGACAGTACAGGTAATGAGCAGTTCTTC,CASSLGDSTGNEQFF
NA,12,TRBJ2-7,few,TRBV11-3,TGTGCCAGCATCGGTCAAGGTTACGAGCAGTACTTC,CASIGQGYEQYF
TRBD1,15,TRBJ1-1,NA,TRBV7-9,TGTGCCAGCAGCTTTCCCGGGACAGGGGACACTGAAGCTTTCTTT,CASSFPGTGDTEAFF
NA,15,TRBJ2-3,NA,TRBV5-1,TGCGCCAGCAGCTTGGTGGTCCAGGGAGCAGATACGCAGTATTTT,CASSLVVQGADTQYF
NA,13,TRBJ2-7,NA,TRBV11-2,TGTGCCATCAGCTTAACAGGATCCTATGAGCAGTACTTC,CAISLTGSYEQYF
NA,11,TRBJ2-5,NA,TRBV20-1,TGCAGTACTACCAAGGAAGAGACTCAGTACTTC,CSTTKEETQYF
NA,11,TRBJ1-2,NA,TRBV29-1,TGCAGCTTAGGGAGTAACTATGACTACACCTTC,CSLGSNYDYTF
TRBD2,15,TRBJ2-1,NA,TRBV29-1,TGTAGCGTTGAAGATAGGCGGGAGAGGTTAAATGAGCAGTCCTTC,CSVEDRRERLNEQSF
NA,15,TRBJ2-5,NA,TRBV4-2,TGTGCCATCAGCCAGGGACGCGCCGGGAAGGAGACCCAGTACTTC,CAISQGRAGKETQYF